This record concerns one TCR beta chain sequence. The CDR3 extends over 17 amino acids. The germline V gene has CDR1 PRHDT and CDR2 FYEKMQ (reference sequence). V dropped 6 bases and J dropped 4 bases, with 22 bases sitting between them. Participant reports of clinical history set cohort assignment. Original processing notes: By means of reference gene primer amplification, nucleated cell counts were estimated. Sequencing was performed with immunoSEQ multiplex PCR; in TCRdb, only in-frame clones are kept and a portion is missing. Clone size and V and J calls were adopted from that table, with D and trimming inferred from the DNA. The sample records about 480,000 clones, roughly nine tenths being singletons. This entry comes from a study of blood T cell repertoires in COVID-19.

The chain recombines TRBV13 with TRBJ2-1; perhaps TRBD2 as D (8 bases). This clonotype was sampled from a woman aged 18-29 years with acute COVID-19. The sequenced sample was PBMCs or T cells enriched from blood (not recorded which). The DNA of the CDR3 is TGTGCCAGCAGTAACTTTCGGGAGGGGGCGGTTTACAATGAGCAGTTCTTC. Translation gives CASSNFREGAVYNEQFF. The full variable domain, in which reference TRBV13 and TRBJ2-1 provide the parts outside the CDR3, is AAGVIQSPRHLIKEKRETATLKCYPIPRHDTVYWYQQGPGQDPQFLISFYEKMQSDKGSIPDRFSAQQFSDYHSELNMSSLELGDSALYFCASSNFREGAVYNEQFFGPGTRLTVL.